This T cell receptor beta chain stems from a study of PD-1 blockade in mismatch repair-deficient tumors. Every patient had mismatch repair deficiency by PCR or immunohistochemistry. The TCR-sequenced patients were a few responders to pembrolizumab. This CDR3 region has 14 residues. Unmatched junction bases numbered 3, after V lost 2 bases and J lost 2 bases. Germline CDR1 and CDR2: SGHVS and FQNEAQ. This clone was recorded a few times. Its antigen is not known. Study observations and caveats: Rapid post-treatment expansion, then contraction, generally preceding radiologic response, marked tumor-resident clones.

TCRdb's copy holds only in-frame clones and misses some; the assay was immunoSEQ multiplex PCR. There are around 50,000 clones in the sample; approximately 78% occur only once, and more than 2.5% lies in the top ten. Here the sequenced sample was peripheral blood, taken 4 weeks after starting pembrolizumab. V and J are TRBV7-8 and TRBJ2-7; 7 bases align to TRBD2. The source of this sequence is an adult with mismatch repair-deficient cancer. CDR3 nucleotides: TGTGCCAGCAGCTTAAGCGGGAAGGCCTACGAGCAGTACTTC. This sequence encodes CASSLSGKAYEQYF.